These 14 T cell receptor beta chains share one sample of origin, sequenced in a study of T cells in localized non-small cell lung cancer (dated by TCRdb to between 2020 and 2021). The library relied on the immunoSEQ multiplex PCR assay. In TCRdb, the immuneACCESS table is reduced to in-frame sequences with V and J assigned. These tables do not hold every clone; where another copy was compared, an unresolved V gene accounts for under half, and the others remain unexplained. The sample contains around 25,000 clones, roughly nine tenths of them found a single time. The ten most abundant clones make up 0.95% to 1.3% of the sample. The material sequenced was peripheral blood, taken before any cancer treatment. The receptors come from a woman aged 35-75 years with stage I lung adenocarcinoma.

The V and J genes are TRBV28 and TRBJ2-5, with D possibly TRBD1 on 6 matching bases. This CDR3 region has 17 residues. V gave up 8 bases and J gave up 0 bases, with 22 bases separating them. Germline lookup yields CDR1 MDHEN and CDR2 SYDVKM. This chain's CDR3 is CASSDGSKGVYQETQYF. CDR3 in DNA: TGTGCCAGCTCCGATGGGTCAAAGGGGGTCTACCAAGAGACCCAGTACTTC.

The chain carries TRBV11-3 and TRBJ2-3; 9 bases match TRBD2. The CDR3 covers 16 residues. J gave up 0 bases and V 6 bases, and 7 bases lay outside the gene matches. The germline CDR1 and CDR2 sequences are SGHNT and YENEEA. The CDR3 DNA sequence: TGTGCCAGCAGGCGGGGGGGACGCACTAGCACAGATACGCAGTATTTT. As protein: CASRRGGRTSTDTQYF.

The chain has TRBV10-3 and TRBJ1-3; D is ambiguous. Germline CDR1 reads ENHRY; CDR2 reads SYGVKD. With 1 base removed from V and 4 bases from J, the gap between germline ends came to 11 bases. The CDR3 sequence is 15 residues long. CDR3 residues: CAISELKGTGNTIYF. The CDR3 DNA follows: TGTGCCATCAGTGAGTTGAAGGGAACAGGAAACACCATATATTTT.

The sample holds one count of this clone. The rearrangement links TRBV7-9 to TRBJ1-6; no definite D call. V shed 5 bases and J shed 7 bases, with 18 bases lying between them. Germline V gene sequence: CDR1 SEHNR, CDR2 FQNEAQ (reference sequence). The CDR3 loop spans 16 amino acids. In nucleotides, the CDR3 is TGTGCCAGCAGCCCAACAACCGAAGGTGGAAATTCACCCCTCCACTTT. The encoded protein is CASSPTTEGGNSPLHF.

Of note for this clone: Relative to the germline gene, one junction end is altered; a read error may explain this. This specimen includes other DNA sequences encoding the same CDR3. CDR3 region: CASTREDTQYF. In DNA form, the CDR3 reads TGCGCCAGCACCCGAGAAGATACGCAGTATTTT. J is TRBJ2-3 and V is TRBV6-5; D is ambiguous. This CDR3 is 11 amino acids long. CDR1 MNHEY and CDR2 SVGAGI come from the germline V gene.

CDR3 nucleotide sequence: TGTGCCAGCAACAAACCGGGACAGGGGGCTAGACAGCCCCAGCATTTT. Protein: CASNKPGQGARQPQHF. The rearrangement uses TRBV28 and TRBJ1-5; 12 nucleotides align to TRBD1. CDR3 length: 16 amino acids. V shed 7 bases, J shed 7 bases, and the junction held 11 bases outside the gene matches. The V gene's germline CDR1 is MDHEN and CDR2 SYDVKM.

V and J are TRBV9 and TRBJ1-4; TRBD1 might be the D (5 bases). Trimming stripped 4 bases from V and 4 bases from J, with 17 bases between. Germline V gene lookup returns CDR1 SGDLS and CDR2 YYNGEE. This CDR3 comprises 16 residues. The CDR3 here is CASSPSTGTGNEKLFF. The CDR3, as DNA: TGTGCCAGCAGCCCGTCGACCGGGACGGGTAATGAAAAACTGTTTTTT.

This clone appeared a few times. The V gene is TRBV11-2, the J gene TRBJ1-1; no firm D call. Trimming took 5 bases from V and 11 from J, leaving 12 bases between them. The CDR3 contains 11 residues. Germline assignment: CDR1 SGHAT and CDR2 FQNNGV. As DNA, the CDR3 is TGTGCCAGCAGCGAAGGCCCCTCGGCTTTCTTT. This sequence encodes CASSEGPSAFF.

This rearrangement joins TRBV5-1 to TRBJ2-4, with 13 bases identical to TRBD2. CDR3 size: 19 residues. The V gene end was trimmed by 1 base and the J gene end by 7 bases; junction bases not matched to a gene: 14. The germline gives CDR1 SGHRS, CDR2 YFSETQ. The CDR3 DNA follows: TGCGCCAGCAGCTTGATTGGACTAGCGGGGGAATTCGAGCGGAACATTCAGTACTTC. Its translation is CASSLIGLAGEFERNIQYF. The variable domain in full, with the rest retrieved from reference TRBV5-1 and TRBJ2-4, is KAGVTQTPRYLIKTRGQQVTLSCSPISGHRSVSWYQQTPGQGLQFLFEYFSETQRNKGNFPGRFSGRQFSNSRSEMNVSTLELGDSALYLCASSLIGLAGEFERNIQYFGAGTRLSVL.

This clone was seen a few times. The V and J genes are TRBV18 and TRBJ1-1, with unresolved D. CDR1 and CDR2 from the germline V gene are KGHSH and LQKENI. This CDR3 region has 14 residues. The V end lost 2 bases, the J end lost 1 base, and 8 bases lay between the germline ends. This CDR3 reads CASSPRLENTEAFF. CDR3 nucleotides: TGTGCCAGCTCACCAAGACTGGAGAACACTGAAGCTTTCTTT.

The chain is built from TRBV10-2 and TRBJ1-6; a possible D gene is TRBD1 (6 bases). Trimming shortened V by 5 bases and J by 7 bases, and 9 bases separated the two germline ends. Germline CDR1 and CDR2: WSHSY and SAAADI. The CDR3 totals 13 residues. CDR3 sequence (DNA): TGCGCCAGCAGTTCTACAGGGAATTCACCCCTCCACTTT. Residues: CASSSTGNSPLHF.

The chain recombines TRBV10-3 with TRBJ2-7; D is undetermined. CDR3 length: 9 amino acids. Germline V CDR1 and CDR2: ENHRY, SYGVKD. Between the trimmed V and J ends, which lost 6 bases and 11 bases, there was a span of 8 bases. Here the CDR3 DNA reads TGTGCCATCAGCGTTGAGAAGTACTTC. It is translated as CAISVEKYF.

V usage is TRBV19 and J usage is TRBJ2-3, with a tentative D call TRBD1 (6 bases). CDR3 size: 14 residues. Deletions cut 10 bases from V and 2 bases from J, with 16 bases between. CDR1 and CDR2 (germline): LNHDA, SQIVND (reference sequence). CDR3 DNA sequence: TGTGCCACCAAGAGACAGGACCTCACAGATACGCAGTATTTT. Translation: CATKRQDLTDTQYF.

The V and J genes are TRBV6-6 and TRBJ2-7, with TRBD2 matching 8 bases. The CDR3 covers 11 residues. The germline gives CDR1 MNHNY, CDR2 SVGAGI (reference sequence). J lost 6 bases, V lost 5 bases, and 0 bases had no gene match. The CDR3 is CASSSGGEQYF. DNA of the CDR3: TGTGCCAGCAGTAGCGGGGGCGAGCAGTACTTC.